Shown below are 20 T cell receptor beta chains from a single sample sequenced in a study of neoadjuvant anti-PD-1 for oral cavity cancer. Time point denoted: after neoadjuvant nivolumab, at surgical resection. TCRdb's table, derived via immunoSEQ multiplex PCR, lists solely in-frame clones and lacks some. The sample holds fewer than 90,000 clones, approximately 81% seen once. The specimen comprised PBMCs, sampled after nivolumab (anti-PD-1) treatment. Receptors were obtained from a person aged 40 to 85 with oral cavity squamous cell carcinoma.

This chain links TRBV9 with TRBJ2-5; TRBD2 matches 11 bases. The CDR3 contains 15 residues. Germline V gene sequence: CDR1 SGDLS, CDR2 YYNGEE. V shed 0 bases and J 4 bases; nucleotides not matched to a gene: 2. DNA for the CDR3: TGTGCCAGCAGCGTAGGAACTAGCGGGAGAGAGACCCAGTACTTC. The encoded protein is CASSVGTSGRETQYF.

This clone appeared a single time. DNA for the CDR3: TGTGCCAGCAGTTACGGGCCTAGCAATCAGCCCCAGCATTTT. It yields the protein CASSYGPSNQPQHF. The rearrangement joins TRBV6-5 to TRBJ1-5; D unclear. The CDR3 has 14 residues. V lost 2 bases and J lost 0, with 5 bases in between. In germline, CDR1 is MNHEY, CDR2 SVGAGI.

The chain links TRBV6-1 to TRBJ2-1; TRBD1 matches 8 bases. Trimming took 1 base from V and 7 from J; bases not matched to a gene: 9. Germline CDR1 reads MNHNS; CDR2 reads SASEGT. The CDR3 has 16 amino acids. The CDR3 here is CASSEGRGHGVNEQFF. The CDR3 DNA reads TGTGCCAGCAGTGAAGGCAGGGGGCATGGGGTGAATGAGCAGTTCTTC.

The gene calls are TRBV6-5 and TRBJ2-7, with 8 nucleotides matching TRBD1. There are 14 residues in the CDR3. CDR1 is MNHEY and CDR2 is SVGAGI in the germline V gene. V lost 6 bases, J lost 2 bases, and 6 bases stayed unmatched. CDR3 amino acids: CASRAAGGAYEQYF. DNA of the CDR3: TGTGCCAGCAGGGCAGCAGGGGGCGCCTACGAGCAGTACTTC.

This chain connects TRBV6-6 to TRBJ2-2; D not resolved. Trimming stripped 5 bases from V and 1 base from J, with 8 bases between. CDR1 is MNHNY, CDR2 SVGAGI, per germline (reference sequence). The CDR3 sequence is 14 residues long. The CDR3 here is CASSGEMNTGELFF. The CDR3 DNA is TGTGCCAGCAGTGGTGAGATGAACACCGGGGAGCTGTTTTTT.

The rearrangement uses TRBV11-2 and TRBJ2-5, with a possible D match to TRBD1 (6 bases). The germline V gene encodes CDR1 SGHAT and CDR2 FQNNGV. V lost 2 bases, J lost 3 bases, and 10 bases lay in between. This CDR3 region has 14 residues. The CDR3 DNA sequence: TGTGCCAGCAGCTTATGGGACACCGAAGAGACCCAGTACTTC. As protein: CASSLWDTEETQYF. Full variable domain (remainder filled in from reference TRBV11-2 and TRBJ2-5): EAGVAQSPRYKIIEKRQSVAFWCNPISGHATLYWYQQILGQGPKLLIQFQNNGVVDDSQLPKDRFSAERLKGVDSTLKIQPAKLEDSAVYLCASSLWDTEETQYFGPGTRLLVL.

The chain recombines TRBV5-1 with TRBJ2-1, with TRBD2 matching 8 bases. Germline assignment: CDR1 SGHRS and CDR2 YFSETQ. The CDR3 runs to 16 residues. V shed 2 bases and J 8 bases; nucleotides not matched to a gene: 12. The CDR3 coding sequence is TGCGCCAGCAGCTTCTCAGGAAGAAGCGGGAGTGATGAGCAGTTCTTC. Translation: CASSFSGRSGSDEQFF.

This chain uses TRBV29-1 with TRBJ2-1; 8 bases line up with TRBD2. Germline assignment: CDR1 SQVTM and CDR2 ANQGSEA. The CDR3 sequence is 12 residues long. V shed 7 bases, J shed 4 bases, and the junction held 3 bases outside the gene matches. The CDR3 DNA is TGCAGCGCTTCTAGCGGGTACAATGAGCAGTTCTTC. Translated: CSASSGYNEQFF.

V and J are TRBV4-1 and TRBJ2-2; a possible D gene is TRBD2 (5 bases). This CDR3 is built from 16 residues. Germline assignment: CDR1 MGHRA and CDR2 YSYEKL. Trimming shortened V by 4 bases and J by 2 bases, and 14 bases separated the two germline ends. In nucleotides, the CDR3 is TGCGCCAGCAGCCTCGAGGGATTTTCAAACACCGGGGAGCTGTTTTTT. Residues: CASSLEGFSNTGELFF.

J is TRBJ2-3 and V is TRBV27; a possible D gene is TRBD2 (6 bases). Per the germline V gene, CDR1 is MNHEY and CDR2 is SMNVEV (reference sequence). V lost 5 bases and J lost 3, with 15 bases in between. The CDR3 runs to 15 residues. The CDR3 protein is CASSPLKLATDTQYF. The CDR3 DNA follows: TGTGCCAGCAGTCCCTTGAAGCTAGCGACAGATACGCAGTATTTT.

The chain carries TRBV9 and TRBJ2-2; D is perhaps TRBD2 (6 bases). The CDR3 is 17 residues long. The germline gives CDR1 SGDLS, CDR2 YYNGEE. V lost 4 bases to trimming and J lost 2 bases, with 18 bases between them. CDR3 protein: CASSPRGGGVNTGELFF. The CDR3 DNA sequence: TGTGCCAGCAGCCCTCGGGGTGGCGGGGTTAACACCGGGGAGCTGTTTTTT.

CDR3 protein: CASSTLGLAGAEQFF. For the CDR3, the DNA is TGTGCCAGCAGCACCCTCGGACTAGCGGGAGCTGAGCAGTTCTTC. This sequence joins TRBV9 and TRBJ2-1, with 13 bases matching TRBD2. The germline V gene has CDR1 SGDLS and CDR2 YYNGEE. Trimming cost V 4 bases and J 9 bases; bases outside gene matches: 7. CDR3 size: 15 residues.

This chain links TRBV7-2 with TRBJ1-1; D is unclear. V dropped 5 bases and J dropped 2 bases, with 9 bases sitting between them. In germline, CDR1 is SGHTA, CDR2 FQGNSA. The CDR3 runs 13 residues. The CDR3 nucleotides read TGTGCCAGCAGCGTACAACCTAACACTGAAGCTTTCTTT. It yields the protein CASSVQPNTEAFF.

This chain joins TRBV5-4 and TRBJ1-1; TRBD1 is a possible D gene (5 bases). Germline V gene sequence: CDR1 SGHNT, CDR2 YYREEE (reference sequence). Deletions cut 0 bases from V and 0 bases from J, with 9 bases between. The CDR3 sequence is 15 residues long. The CDR3 is CASSLDWGMNTEAFF. The CDR3 DNA reads as TGTGCCAGCAGCTTGGATTGGGGGATGAACACTGAAGCTTTCTTT.

V is TRBV4-1 and J is TRBJ1-5; D perhaps matches TRBD1 (6 bases). The CDR3 has 16 residues. V was pared by 0 bases and J by 9 bases, with 18 bases between. Germline lookup yields CDR1 MGHRA and CDR2 YSYEKL. In nucleotides, the CDR3 is TGCGCCAGCAGCCAAGACTGGACGGGGGCGAGTCCGCCCCAGCATTTT. Translating it yields CASSQDWTGASPPQHF.

This clone has only one observation. V usage is TRBV6-1 and J usage is TRBJ2-7; perhaps TRBD2 as D (5 bases). V gave up 10 bases and J gave up 2 bases, with 15 bases separating them. The CDR3 runs to 13 residues. Germline CDR1 is MNHNS and CDR2 is SASEGT. The CDR3 loop is CATKLDGTYEQYF. The DNA for the CDR3 is TGTGCCACCAAGTTGGACGGGACCTACGAGCAGTACTTC.

This clone was detected many times. This rearrangement joins TRBV5-6 to TRBJ1-5; the match to TRBD1 covers 7 bases. V shed 3 bases, J shed 6 bases, and the junction held 9 bases outside the gene matches. This CDR3 comprises 15 residues. Germline-derived CDR1 and CDR2 are SGHDT and YYEEEE. CDR3 nucleotides: TGTGCCAGCAGCTCCGCTCAGACAGGGTTTCAGCCCCAGCATTTT. Its protein product is CASSSAQTGFQPQHF.

This clone was counted a single time. The V gene is TRBV4-1, the J gene TRBJ2-5; 8 bases map to TRBD1. The trim removed 0 bases at V and 4 bases at J, leaving 10 bases unmatched. This CDR3 region has 17 residues. Germline V gene data show CDR1 as MGHRA and CDR2 as YSYEKL. In DNA, the CDR3 is TGCGCCAGCAGCCAAGATCAGGGCAGGGGGCTAGGAGAGACCCAGTACTTC. Protein: CASSQDQGRGLGETQYF.

This rearrangement joins TRBV7-2 to TRBJ2-5, with TRBD2 as a possible D gene (6 bases). CDR1 and CDR2 (germline): SGHTA, FQGNSA. Trimming removed 8 bases at V and 4 bases at J, with 11 bases between. This CDR3 has 12 residues. In DNA form, the CDR3 reads TGTGCCAGCCTCGTGGGAGGAGAGACCCAGTACTTC. This translates into CASLVGGETQYF.

The V call is TRBV5-8, the J call TRBJ1-1; D is ambiguous. Trimming shortened V by 0 bases and J by 1 base, and 4 bases separated the two germline ends. Germline V lookup: CDR1 SGHTS, CDR2 YDEGEE. The CDR3 totals 13 residues. CDR3 DNA sequence: TGTGCCAGCAGCTTGGGAGAGAACACTGAAGCTTTCTTT. Encoded protein: CASSLGENTEAFF.